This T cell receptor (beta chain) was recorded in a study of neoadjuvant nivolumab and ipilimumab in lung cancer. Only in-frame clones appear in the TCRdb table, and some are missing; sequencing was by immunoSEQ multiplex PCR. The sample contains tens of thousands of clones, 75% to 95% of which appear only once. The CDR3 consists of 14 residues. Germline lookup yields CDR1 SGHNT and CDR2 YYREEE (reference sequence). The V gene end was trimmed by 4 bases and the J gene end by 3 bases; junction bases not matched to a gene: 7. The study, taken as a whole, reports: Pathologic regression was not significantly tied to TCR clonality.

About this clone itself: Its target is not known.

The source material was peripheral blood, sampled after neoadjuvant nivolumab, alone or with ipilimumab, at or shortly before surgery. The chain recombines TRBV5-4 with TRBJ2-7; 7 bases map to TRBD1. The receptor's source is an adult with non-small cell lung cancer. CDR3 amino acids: CASSVGTANYEQYF. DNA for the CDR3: TGTGCCAGCAGCGTCGGGACAGCAAACTACGAGCAGTACTTC. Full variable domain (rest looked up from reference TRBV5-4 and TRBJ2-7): ETGVTQSPTHLIKTRGQQVTLRCSSQSGHNTVSWYQQALGQGPQFIFQYYREEENGRGNFPPRFSGLQFPNYSSELNVNALELDDSALYLCASSVGTANYEQYFGPGTRLTVT.